Listed below are T cell receptor beta chains from one sample, sequenced in a study of blood T cell repertoires in COVID-19. Sequenced by immunoSEQ multiplex PCR; TCRdb stores in-frame clones only, minus some. The table records approximately 110,000 clones, more than 70% of them present only once. What was sequenced was peripheral blood. The source of these receptors is a woman in her 70s who had recovered from COVID-19. The CDR3 runs from the conserved cysteine through the conserved F or W. The D gene is left open where the match is weak. The listing skips clone size in some rows; elsewhere it reads once, few, many or a size class.

v_call	d_call	clone_size	j_call	cdr3_nt	cdr3_aa
TRBV5-1	.	few	TRBJ2-3	TGCGCCAGCAGCTTGGATGGTAGCGGAGATACGCAGTATTTT	CASSLDGSGDTQYF
TRBV6-5	.	.	TRBJ1-6	TGTGCCAGCAGTTCCGGGATCGGGGGTTCACCCCTCCACTTT	CASSSGIGGSPLHF
TRBV19	.	.	TRBJ1-1	TGTGCCAGTAGCCTAAGGAGGGAGTATCCTGAAGCTTTCTTT	CASSLRREYPEAFF
TRBV28	.	.	TRBJ2-3	TGTGCCAGCAGTGCCTTCAGTAATACGCAGTATTTT	CASSAFSNTQYF
TRBV20-1	.	once	TRBJ2-3	TGCAGTGCTAGTATCGAGCCAGATACGCAGTATTTT	CSASIEPDTQYF
TRBV7-2	TRBD2	.	TRBJ2-7	TGTGCCAGCAGCTTAGCGACGGCTAGCGGGGGGATGCAGTACTTC	CASSLATASGGMQYF
TRBV5-1	TRBD2	.	TRBJ2-6	TGCGCCAGCAGCTGGGCGGGAGCTGGGGCCAACGTCCTGACTTTC	CASSWAGAGANVLTF
TRBV16	.	.	TRBJ2-7	TGTGCCAGCAGCCAATCCTACGGGGGTGGGGAGCAGTACTTC	CASSQSYGGGEQYF
TRBV3-1/TRBV3-2	TRBD2	.	TRBJ2-7	TGTGCCAGCAGCCATTTAGCGGGCCTGCGGGAGCAGTACTTC	CASSHLAGLREQYF
TRBV13	TRBD2	.	TRBJ2-3	TGTGCCAGCAGCTTTAGAGCGGGAGGCCCAGATGCAGATACGCAGTATTTT	CASSFRAGGPDADTQYF
TRBV7-2	.	once	TRBJ2-5	TGTGCCAGCAGCTCAAGGACTTTCCAAGAGACCCAGTACTTC	CASSSRTFQETQYF
TRBV5-6	TRBD1	.	TRBJ1-2	TGTGCCAGCAGCTTGGCGGGCTCGACAGGGGGGAGTGGCTACACCTTC	CASSLAGSTGGSGYTF
TRBV5-1	.	.	TRBJ2-7	TGCGCCAGCAGCCCGGACTCCTCTCTCTCCTACGAGCAGTACTTC	CASSPDSSLSYEQYF
TRBV11-2	TRBD1	.	TRBJ2-7	TGTGCCAGCAGCTTATGGGACAGATACGAGCAGTACTTC	CASSLWDRYEQYF
TRBV6-2/TRBV6-3	TRBD2	.	TRBJ2-3	TGTGCCAGCAGTCGCAGACTAGCGGGAGGTTACGATACGCAGTATTTT	CASSRRLAGGYDTQYF
TRBV6-5	.	.	TRBJ1-1	TGTGCCAGCAGTTACCGCACCGGGTCGGCTTTCTTT	CASSYRTGSAFF
TRBV28	.	few	TRBJ1-5	TGTGCCAGCAGTTTACACGGGACATTCAATTTT	CASSLHGTFNF
TRBV30	.	.	TRBJ2-7	TGTGCCTGGAAGTCCCCTGGTAGCTACGAGCAGTACTTC	CAWKSPGSYEQYF
TRBV4-2	.	.	TRBJ1-2	TGTGCCAGCAGCCAAGTAGGGGGTAACTATGGCTACACCTTC	CASSQVGGNYGYTF
TRBV3-1/TRBV3-2	.	.	TRBJ1-6	TGTGCCAGCAGCCAAGGTGCGGGAAGGGATTCACCCCTCCACTTT	CASSQGAGRDSPLHF
TRBV10-3	TRBD1	.	TRBJ2-2	TGTGCCATCAGTGAGAGCCCGGGACAGGGGTACACCGGGGAGCTGTTTTTT	CAISESPGQGYTGELFF
TRBV28	TRBD2	once	TRBJ2-1	TGTGCCAGCGCCCGGGGGGGGTCCTACAATGAGCAGTTCTTC	CASARGGSYNEQFF
TRBV6-2/TRBV6-3	.	.	TRBJ2-7	TGTGCCAGCAGTTCTACCCTCGAGCAGTACTTC	CASSSTLEQYF
TRBV4-3	TRBD1	few	TRBJ1-3	TGCGCCAGCAGCCAAATGCGGACAGGTTCGGGGCCTGGAAACACCATATATTTT	CASSQMRTGSGPGNTIYF
TRBV18	TRBD1	.	TRBJ2-1	TGTGCCAGCTCACCGCGACAGGGAAACTCCTACAATGAGCAGTTCTTC	CASSPRQGNSYNEQFF
TRBV28	TRBD1	once	TRBJ1-5	TGTGCCAGCAGTTCCCCCGGACAGGGAGGGAGCAATCAGCCCCAGCATTTT	CASSSPGQGGSNQPQHF
TRBV7-2	TRBD1	.	TRBJ1-4	TGTGCCAGCATGTTGGACAGGGGGGAAAAACTGTTTTTT	CASMLDRGEKLFF
TRBV20-1	.	.	TRBJ1-2	TGCAGTGCTAGAGAGGACAGTGGCTACACCTTC	CSAREDSGYTF
TRBV9	.	.	TRBJ2-3	TGTGCCAGCGCAAGAAGTTTCGTAGCAGATACGCAGTATTTT	CASARSFVADTQYF
TRBV5-4	.	.	TRBJ2-3	TGTGCCAGCAGCGACTCGCGGGGCCGACAAAGCACAGATACGCAGTATTTT	CASSDSRGRQSTDTQYF
TRBV18	TRBD2	.	TRBJ2-3	TGTGCCAGCTCACCAACGACTAGCGGGGAGGCTACAGATACGCAGTATTTT	CASSPTTSGEATDTQYF
TRBV9	.	.	TRBJ2-1	TGTGCCAGCAGCGTCCTAGCTAACAATGAGCAGTTCTTC	CASSVLANNEQFF
TRBV5-1	.	.	TRBJ2-1	TGCGCCAGCAGCTACGGGGGACAGTACCCCAATGAGCAGTTCTTC	CASSYGGQYPNEQFF
TRBV20-1	.	.	TRBJ1-1	TGCAGTGCTTCCACAGGGTCTGGAGCTTTCTTT	CSASTGSGAFF
TRBV7-3	TRBD1	.	TRBJ2-7	TGTGCCAGCAGGGAAACCGGGACAGGGAACGAGCAGTACTTC	CASRETGTGNEQYF
TRBV5-1	TRBD1	once	TRBJ2-3	TGCGCCAGCCGTCGACAGGGTAGTACAGATACGCAGTATTTT	CASRRQGSTDTQYF
TRBV5-1	TRBD2	.	TRBJ2-1	TGCGCCAGCAGCTTGGAACTAGCGGGTCGAATGACGGAGCAGTTCTTC	CASSLELAGRMTEQFF
TRBV28	.	few	TRBJ1-5	TGTGCCAGCAGGTCCCAGGGTAGCTATCAGCCCCAGCATTTT	CASRSQGSYQPQHF
TRBV4-3	.	once	TRBJ2-5	TGCGCCAGCAGCCAAAGTGGGGGGAGGACCCAGTACTTC	CASSQSGGRTQYF
TRBV7-3	TRBD2	.	TRBJ2-1	TGTGCCAGCAGCTTAAGGGGTGACCGCGGGGGGACGACCTACAATGAGCAGTTCTTC	CASSLRGDRGGTTYNEQFF
TRBV19	TRBD1	once	TRBJ1-2	TGTGCCAGAGGGGGACAGCACTATGGCTACACCTTC	CARGGQHYGYTF